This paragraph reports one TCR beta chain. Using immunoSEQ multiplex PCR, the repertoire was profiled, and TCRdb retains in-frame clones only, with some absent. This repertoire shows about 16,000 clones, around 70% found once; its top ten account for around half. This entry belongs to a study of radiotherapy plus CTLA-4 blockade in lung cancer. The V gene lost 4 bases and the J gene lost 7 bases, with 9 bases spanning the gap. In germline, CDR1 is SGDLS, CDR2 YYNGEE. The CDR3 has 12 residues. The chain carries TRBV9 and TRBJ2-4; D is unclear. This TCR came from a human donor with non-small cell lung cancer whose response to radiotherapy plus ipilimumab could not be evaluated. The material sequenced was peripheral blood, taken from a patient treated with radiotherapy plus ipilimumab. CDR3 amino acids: CASSLNGNIQYF. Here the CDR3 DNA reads TGTGCCAGCAGCCTAAACGGGAACATTCAGTACTTC.